This T cell receptor (beta chain) was observed in a study of blood T cell repertoires in COVID-19. Study-level background: PBMCs, B-cell-depleted T cells, or T cells provided the cDNA or gDNA that made up the material.

This clone was recorded once. This CDR3 is built from 15 residues. V was clipped by 3 bases and J by 2 bases, with 13 bases between them. Germline V gives CDR1 MNHNS, CDR2 SASEGT. The protocol was immunoSEQ multiplex PCR, while the TCRdb copy is restricted to in-frame clones and leaves out a portion. The profile shows about 60,000 clones, approximately 85% of them singletons. The origin of this receptor is a human donor in a cohort sampled during active COVID-19. The rearrangement joins TRBV6-1 to TRBJ1-1; D gene unclear. Sequences were obtained from peripheral blood. The CDR3 DNA follows: TGTGCCAGCAGTGAGGTGACGGCGGGAAACACTGAAGCTTTCTTT. Its translation is CASSEVTAGNTEAFF.